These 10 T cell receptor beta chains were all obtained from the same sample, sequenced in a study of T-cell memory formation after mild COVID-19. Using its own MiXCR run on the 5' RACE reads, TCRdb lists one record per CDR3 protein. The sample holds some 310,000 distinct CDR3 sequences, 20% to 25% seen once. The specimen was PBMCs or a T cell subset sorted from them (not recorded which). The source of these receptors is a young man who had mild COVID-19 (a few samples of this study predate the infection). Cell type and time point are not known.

The CDR3, as DNA: TGTGCCAGCACTAGCGGGGGAGGCGGGGGTACAGATACGCAGTATTTT. It encodes CASTSGGGGGTDTQYF. This rearrangement joins TRBV27 to TRBJ2-3, with 10 bases matching TRBD2. Looked up from germline, CDR1 is MNHEY and CDR2 is SMNVEV (reference sequence). J was trimmed by 3 bases and V by 7 bases; bases with no gene match: 10. The CDR3 consists of 16 residues.

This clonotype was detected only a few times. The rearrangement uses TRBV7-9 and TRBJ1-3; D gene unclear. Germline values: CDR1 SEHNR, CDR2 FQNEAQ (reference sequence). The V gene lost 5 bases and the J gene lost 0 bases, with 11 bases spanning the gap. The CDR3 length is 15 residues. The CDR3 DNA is TGTGCCAGCAGCAACGACGTGGGCTCTGGAAACACCATATATTTT. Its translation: CASSNDVGSGNTIYF.

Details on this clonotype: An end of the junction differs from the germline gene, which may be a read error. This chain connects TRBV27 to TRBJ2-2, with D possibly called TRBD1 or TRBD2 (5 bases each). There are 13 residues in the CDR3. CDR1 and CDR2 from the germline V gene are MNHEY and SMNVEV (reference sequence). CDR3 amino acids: CASSSVDTGEQFF. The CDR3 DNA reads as TGTGCCAGCAGTTCGGTGGACACCGGGGAGCAGTTTTTT.

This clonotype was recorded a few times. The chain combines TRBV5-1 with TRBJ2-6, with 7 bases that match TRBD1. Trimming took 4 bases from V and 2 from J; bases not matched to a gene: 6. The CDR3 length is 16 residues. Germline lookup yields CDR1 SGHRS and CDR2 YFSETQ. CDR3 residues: CASSRQGSPGANVLTF. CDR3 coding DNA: TGCGCCAGCAGCCGACAGGGAAGTCCTGGGGCCAACGTCCTGACTTTC.

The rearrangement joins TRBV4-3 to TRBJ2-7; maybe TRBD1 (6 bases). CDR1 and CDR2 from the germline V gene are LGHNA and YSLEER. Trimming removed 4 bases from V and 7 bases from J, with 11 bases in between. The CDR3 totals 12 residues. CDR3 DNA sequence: TGCGCCAGCAGCCCCGACAGGATTGAGCAGTACTTC. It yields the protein CASSPDRIEQYF.

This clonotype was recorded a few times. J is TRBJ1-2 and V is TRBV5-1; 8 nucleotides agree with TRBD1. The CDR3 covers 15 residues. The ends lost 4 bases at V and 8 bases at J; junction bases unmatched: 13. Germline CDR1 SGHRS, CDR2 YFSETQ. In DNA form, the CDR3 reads TGCGCCAGCAGCAATTGGGCGACAGGGGCGCAGGGCTACACCTTC. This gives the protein CASSNWATGAQGYTF.

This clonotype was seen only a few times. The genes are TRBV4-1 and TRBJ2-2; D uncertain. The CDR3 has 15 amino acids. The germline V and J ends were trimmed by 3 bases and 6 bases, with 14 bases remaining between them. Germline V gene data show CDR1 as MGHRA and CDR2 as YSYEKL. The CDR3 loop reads CASSHPQGLAGELFF. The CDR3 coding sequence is TGCGCCAGCAGCCACCCCCAAGGCCTCGCCGGGGAGCTGTTTTTT.

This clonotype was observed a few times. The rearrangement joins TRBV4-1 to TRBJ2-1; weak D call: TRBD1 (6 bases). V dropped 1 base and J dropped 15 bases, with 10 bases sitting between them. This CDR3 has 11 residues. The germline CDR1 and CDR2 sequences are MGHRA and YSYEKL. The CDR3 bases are TGCGCCAGCAGCCAAGCAGGGGATAGGTTCTTC. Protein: CASSQAGDRFF.

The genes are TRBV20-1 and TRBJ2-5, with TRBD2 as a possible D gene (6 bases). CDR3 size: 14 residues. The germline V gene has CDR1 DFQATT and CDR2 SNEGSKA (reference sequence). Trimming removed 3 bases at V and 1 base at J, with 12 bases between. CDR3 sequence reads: CSASRTAGQETQYF. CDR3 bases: TGCAGTGCTAGTCGAACAGCGGGCCAAGAGACCCAGTACTTC.

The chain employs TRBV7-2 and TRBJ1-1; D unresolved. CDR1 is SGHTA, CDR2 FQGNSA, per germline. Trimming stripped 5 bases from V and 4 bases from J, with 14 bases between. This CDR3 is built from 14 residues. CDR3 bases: TGTGCCAGCAGCCACGACCGTCGGCGCACTGAAGCTTTCTTT. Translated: CASSHDRRRTEAFF.